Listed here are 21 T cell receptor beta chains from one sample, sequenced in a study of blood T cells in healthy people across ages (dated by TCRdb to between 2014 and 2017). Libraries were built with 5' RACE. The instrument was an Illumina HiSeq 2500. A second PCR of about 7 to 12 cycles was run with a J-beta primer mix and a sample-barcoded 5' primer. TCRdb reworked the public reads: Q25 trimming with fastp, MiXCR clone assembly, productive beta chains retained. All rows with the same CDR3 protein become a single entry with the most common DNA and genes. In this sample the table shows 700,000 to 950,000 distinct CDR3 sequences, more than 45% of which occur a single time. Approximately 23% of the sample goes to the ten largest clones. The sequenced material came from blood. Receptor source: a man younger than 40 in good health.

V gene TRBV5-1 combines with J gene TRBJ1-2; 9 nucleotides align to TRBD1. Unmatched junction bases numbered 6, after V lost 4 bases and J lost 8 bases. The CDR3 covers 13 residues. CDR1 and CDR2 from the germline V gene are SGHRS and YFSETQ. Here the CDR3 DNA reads TGCGCCAGCAGCCCAACAGGGGGCGAGGGCTACACCTTC. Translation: CASSPTGGEGYTF. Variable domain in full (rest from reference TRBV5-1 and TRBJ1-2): KAGVTQTPRYLIKTRGQQVTLSCSPISGHRSVSWYQQTPGQGLQFLFEYFSETQRNKGNFPGRFSGRQFSNSRSEMNVSTLELGDSALYLCASSPTGGEGYTFGSGTRLTVV.

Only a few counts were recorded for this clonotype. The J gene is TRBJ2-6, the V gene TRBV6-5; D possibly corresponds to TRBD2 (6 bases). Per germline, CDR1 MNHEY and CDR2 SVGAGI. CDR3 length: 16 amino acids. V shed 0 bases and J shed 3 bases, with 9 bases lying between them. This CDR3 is CASSYSTGVGANVLTF. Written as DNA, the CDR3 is TGTGCCAGCAGTTACTCGACGGGGGTTGGGGCCAACGTCCTGACTTTC.

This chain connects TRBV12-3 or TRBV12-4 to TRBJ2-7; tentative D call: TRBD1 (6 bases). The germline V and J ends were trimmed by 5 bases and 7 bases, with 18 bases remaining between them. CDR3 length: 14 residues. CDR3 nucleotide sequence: TGTGCCAGCAGTGCCCGGTGGGGGCGTGAAGAGCAGTACTTC. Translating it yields CASSARWGREEQYF.

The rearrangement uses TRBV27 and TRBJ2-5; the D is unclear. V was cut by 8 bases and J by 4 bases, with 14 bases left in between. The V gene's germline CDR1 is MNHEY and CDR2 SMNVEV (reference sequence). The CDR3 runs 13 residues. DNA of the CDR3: TGTGCCAGCCGACTCCTACCCTTAGAGACCCAGTACTTC. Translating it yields CASRLLPLETQYF.

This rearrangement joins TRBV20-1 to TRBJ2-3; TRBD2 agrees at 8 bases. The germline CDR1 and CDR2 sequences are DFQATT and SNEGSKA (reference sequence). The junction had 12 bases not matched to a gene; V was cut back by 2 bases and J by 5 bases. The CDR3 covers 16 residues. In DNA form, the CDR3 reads TGCAGTGCTAGACCCCCGGGGCGGGGGGCTCAAGATACGCAGTATTTT. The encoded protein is CSARPPGRGAQDTQYF.

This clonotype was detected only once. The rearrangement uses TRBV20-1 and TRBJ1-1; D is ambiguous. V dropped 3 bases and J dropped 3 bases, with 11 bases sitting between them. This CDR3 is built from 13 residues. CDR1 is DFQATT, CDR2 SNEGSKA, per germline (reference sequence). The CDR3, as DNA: TGCAGTGCTAGGCCTTTGAAGGACACTGAAGCTTTCTTT. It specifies CSARPLKDTEAFF.

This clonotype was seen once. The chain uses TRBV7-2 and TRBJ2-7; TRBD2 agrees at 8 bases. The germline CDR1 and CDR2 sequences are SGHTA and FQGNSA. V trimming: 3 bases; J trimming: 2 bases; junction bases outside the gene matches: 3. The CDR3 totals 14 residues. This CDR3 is CASSFAGGTYEQYF. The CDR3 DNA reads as TGTGCCAGCAGCTTTGCGGGAGGAACCTACGAGCAGTACTTC.

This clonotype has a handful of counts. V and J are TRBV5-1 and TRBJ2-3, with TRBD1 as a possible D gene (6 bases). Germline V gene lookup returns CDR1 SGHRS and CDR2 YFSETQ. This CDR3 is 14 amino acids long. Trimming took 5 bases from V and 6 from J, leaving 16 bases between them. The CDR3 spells CASRGDIGADTQYF. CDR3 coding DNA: TGCGCCAGCAGAGGGGACATAGGCGCCGATACGCAGTATTTT.

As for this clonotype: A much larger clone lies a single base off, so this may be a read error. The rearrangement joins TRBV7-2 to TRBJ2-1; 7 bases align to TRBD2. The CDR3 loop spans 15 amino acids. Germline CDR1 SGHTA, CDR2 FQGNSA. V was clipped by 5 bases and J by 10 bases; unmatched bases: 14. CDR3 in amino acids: CASSPMASGLKEQFF. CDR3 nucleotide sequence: TGTGCCAGCAGCCCCATGGCTAGCGGATTAAAGGAGCAGTTCTTC.

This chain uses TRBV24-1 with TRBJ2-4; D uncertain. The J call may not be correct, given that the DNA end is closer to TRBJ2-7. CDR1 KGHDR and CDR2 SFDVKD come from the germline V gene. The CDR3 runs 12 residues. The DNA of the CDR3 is TGTGCCACCGAGAGTGCAACTTACGAGCAGTACTTC. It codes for CATESATYEQYF.

The CDR3, as DNA: TGTGCCAGCAGCCCTTCTAGCGGGTGGGCAGATACGCAGTATTTT. It yields the protein CASSPSSGWADTQYF. The chain uses TRBV5-4 and TRBJ2-3; 8 bases map to TRBD2. The CDR3 runs 15 residues. The germline gives CDR1 SGHNT, CDR2 YYREEE (reference sequence). J was trimmed by 4 bases and V by 4 bases; bases with no gene match: 8.

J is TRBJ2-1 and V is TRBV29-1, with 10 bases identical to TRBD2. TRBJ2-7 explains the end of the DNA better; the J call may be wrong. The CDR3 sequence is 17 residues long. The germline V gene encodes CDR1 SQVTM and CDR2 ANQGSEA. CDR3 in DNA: TGCAGCGTCAGGAGCGGGAGGGCGAGGCCTTACTACAATGAGCAGTACTTC. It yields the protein CSVRSGRARPYYNEQYF.

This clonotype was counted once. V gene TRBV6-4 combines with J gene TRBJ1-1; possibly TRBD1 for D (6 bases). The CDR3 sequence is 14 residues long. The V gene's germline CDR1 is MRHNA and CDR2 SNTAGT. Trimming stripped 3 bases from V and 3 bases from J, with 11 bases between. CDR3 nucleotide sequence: TGTGCCAGCAGTGAGAGGGGGGAGGACACTGAAGCTTTCTTT. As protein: CASSERGEDTEAFF.

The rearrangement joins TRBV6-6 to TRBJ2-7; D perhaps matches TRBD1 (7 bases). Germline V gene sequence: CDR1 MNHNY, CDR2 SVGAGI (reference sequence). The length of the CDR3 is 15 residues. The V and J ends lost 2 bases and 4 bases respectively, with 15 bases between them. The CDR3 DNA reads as TGTGCCAGCAGTTACGGGGCAGGGGGGATGTACGAGCAGTACTTC. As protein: CASSYGAGGMYEQYF.

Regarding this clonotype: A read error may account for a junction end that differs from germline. The CDR3 bases are TGTGCTATCAGTGAGTTCGGGGCGGGAGGGCCTTCCTACAATGAGCAGTTCTTC. Its translation: CAISEFGAGGPSYNEQFF. This chain joins TRBV10-3 and TRBJ2-1; 9 positions match TRBD2. The CDR3 has 18 residues. Looked up from germline, CDR1 is ENHRY and CDR2 is SYGVKD.

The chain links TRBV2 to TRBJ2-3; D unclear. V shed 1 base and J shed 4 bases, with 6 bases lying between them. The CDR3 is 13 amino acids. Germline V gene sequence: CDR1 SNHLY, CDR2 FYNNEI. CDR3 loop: CASSEGRSDTQYF. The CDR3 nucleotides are TGTGCCAGCAGTGAAGGGCGGTCAGATACGCAGTATTTT.

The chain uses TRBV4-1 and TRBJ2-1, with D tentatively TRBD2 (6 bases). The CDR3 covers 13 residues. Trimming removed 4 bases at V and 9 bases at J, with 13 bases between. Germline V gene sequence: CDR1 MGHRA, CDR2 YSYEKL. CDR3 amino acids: CASSPTAGSEQFF. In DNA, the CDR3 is TGCGCCAGCAGCCCCACGGCGGGGAGTGAGCAGTTCTTC.

The CDR3 coding sequence is TGCGCCAGCAGCTTTGCCCGCCCGACAGGGGTTGCCAATGAGCAGTTCTTC. Its protein product is CASSFARPTGVANEQFF. The chain couples TRBV5-1 to TRBJ2-1; 8 nucleotides match TRBD1. V was clipped by 2 bases and J by 6 bases; unmatched bases: 13. There are 17 residues in the CDR3. CDR1 is SGHRS, CDR2 YFSETQ, per germline.

The CDR3 DNA is TGCAGCACCCCGACAGGGTCGGATGGCTACACCTTC. It encodes CSTPTGSDGYTF. The chain recombines TRBV29-1 with TRBJ1-2; 7 bases match TRBD1. Losses at the gene ends were 8 bases for V and 6 bases for J; bases not matched to a gene: 9. This CDR3 is 12 amino acids long. CDR1 is SQVTM and CDR2 is ANQGSEA in the germline V gene.

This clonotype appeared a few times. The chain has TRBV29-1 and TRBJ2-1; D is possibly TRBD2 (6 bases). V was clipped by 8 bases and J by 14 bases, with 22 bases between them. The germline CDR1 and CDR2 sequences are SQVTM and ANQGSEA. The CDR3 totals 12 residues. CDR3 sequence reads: CSFNPDYTIEFF. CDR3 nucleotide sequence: TGCAGCTTCAACCCGGACTACACGATCGAGTTCTTC.

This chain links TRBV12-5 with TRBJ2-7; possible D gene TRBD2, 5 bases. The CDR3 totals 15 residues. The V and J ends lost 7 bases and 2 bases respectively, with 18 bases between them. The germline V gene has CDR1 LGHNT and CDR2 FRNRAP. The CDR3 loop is CASAPKRHGAYEQYF. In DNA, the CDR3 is TGTGCTAGTGCCCCGAAGCGGCACGGGGCCTACGAGCAGTACTTC.